This T cell receptor (beta chain) derives from a study of T cell responses to AZD1222 COVID-19 vaccine. At the level of the study: Second doses that came at about 4 or about 12 weeks were put together.

Some clones are missing from TCRdb's copy, which holds only in-frame ones; the method was immunoSEQ multiplex PCR. The sample has roughly 130,000 clones; roughly 92% are singletons. Findings and limits, study-wide: A reported finding is that nearly half of spike-specific TCRs target unmutated variant regions. Females made up more of the donors, who were largely white British, and clonal diversity may have come out too low.

With respect to this clone: Its antigen is not known.

The junction had 8 bases not matched to a gene; V was cut back by 5 bases and J by 4 bases. Per the germline V gene, CDR1 is LGHNA and CDR2 is YSLEER. The CDR3 covers 15 residues. This receptor was obtained from an adult in good health. This chain joins TRBV4-3 and TRBJ2-1; the match to TRBD2 covers 7 bases. The sequences come from peripheral blood, collected on day 0 of AZD1222 vaccination. CDR3 loop: CASSGSGLEYNEQFF. The CDR3, as DNA: TGCGCCAGCAGCGGGTCTGGACTAGAGTACAATGAGCAGTTCTTC.